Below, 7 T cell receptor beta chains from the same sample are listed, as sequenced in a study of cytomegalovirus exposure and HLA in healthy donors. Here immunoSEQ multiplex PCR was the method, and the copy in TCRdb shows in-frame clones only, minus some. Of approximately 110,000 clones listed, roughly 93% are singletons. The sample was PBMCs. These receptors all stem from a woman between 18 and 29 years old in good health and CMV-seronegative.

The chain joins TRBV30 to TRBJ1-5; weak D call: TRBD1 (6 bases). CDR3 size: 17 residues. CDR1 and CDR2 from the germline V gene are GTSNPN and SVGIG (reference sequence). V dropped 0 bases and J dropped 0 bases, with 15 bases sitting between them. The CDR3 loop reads CAWSVGWAGDSNQPQHF. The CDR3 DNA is TGTGCCTGGAGTGTGGGTTGGGCAGGGGATAGCAATCAGCCCCAGCATTTT.

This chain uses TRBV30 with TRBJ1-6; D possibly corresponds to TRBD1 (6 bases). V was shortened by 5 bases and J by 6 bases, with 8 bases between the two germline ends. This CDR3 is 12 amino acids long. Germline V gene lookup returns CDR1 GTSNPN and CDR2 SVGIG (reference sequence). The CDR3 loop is CAWGQTNSPLHF. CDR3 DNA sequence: TGTGCCTGGGGACAGACTAATTCACCCCTCCACTTT.

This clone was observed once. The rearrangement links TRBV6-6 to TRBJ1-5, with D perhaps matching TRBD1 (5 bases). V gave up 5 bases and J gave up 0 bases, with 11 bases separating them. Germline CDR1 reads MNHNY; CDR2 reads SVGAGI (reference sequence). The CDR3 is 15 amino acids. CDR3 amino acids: CASSRTRYSNQPQHF. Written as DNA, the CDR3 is TGTGCCAGCAGTAGGACAAGGTATAGCAATCAGCCCCAGCATTTT.

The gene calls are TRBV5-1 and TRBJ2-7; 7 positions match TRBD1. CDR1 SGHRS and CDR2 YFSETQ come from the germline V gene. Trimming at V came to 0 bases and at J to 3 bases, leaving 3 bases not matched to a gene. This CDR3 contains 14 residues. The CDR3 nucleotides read TGCGCCAGCAGCTTGGAGGGACAGAGCTACGAGCAGTACTTC. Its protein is CASSLEGQSYEQYF. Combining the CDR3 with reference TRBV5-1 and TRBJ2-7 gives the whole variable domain KAGVTQTPRYLIKTRGQQVTLSCSPISGHRSVSWYQQTPGQGLQFLFEYFSETQRNKGNFPGRFSGRQFSNSRSEMNVSTLELGDSALYLCASSLEGQSYEQYFGPGTRLTVT.

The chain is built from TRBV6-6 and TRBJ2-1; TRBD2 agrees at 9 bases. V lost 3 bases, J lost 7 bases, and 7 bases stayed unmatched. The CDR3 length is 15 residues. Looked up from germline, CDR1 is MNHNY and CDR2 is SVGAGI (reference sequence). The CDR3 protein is CASSYLREGQNEQFF. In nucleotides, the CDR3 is TGTGCCAGCAGTTATTTGCGGGAGGGTCAAAATGAGCAGTTCTTC.

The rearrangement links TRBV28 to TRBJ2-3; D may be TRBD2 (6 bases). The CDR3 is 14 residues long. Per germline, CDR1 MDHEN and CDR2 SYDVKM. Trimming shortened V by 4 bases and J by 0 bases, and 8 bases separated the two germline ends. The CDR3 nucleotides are TGTGCCAGCAGTTCGCGGGAAAGCACAGATACGCAGTATTTT. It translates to CASSSRESTDTQYF. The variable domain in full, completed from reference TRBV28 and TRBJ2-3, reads DVKVTQSSRYLVKRTGEKVFLECVQDMDHENMFWYRQDPGLGLRLIYFSYDVKMKEKGDIPEGYSVSREKKERFSLILESASTNQTSMYLCASSSRESTDTQYFGPGTRLTVL.

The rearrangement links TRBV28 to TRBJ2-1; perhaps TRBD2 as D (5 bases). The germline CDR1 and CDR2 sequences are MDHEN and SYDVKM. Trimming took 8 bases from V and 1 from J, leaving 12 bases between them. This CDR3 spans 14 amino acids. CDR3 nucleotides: TGTGCCAGCTCCCTAGCTGAATCCTACAATGAGCAGTTCTTC. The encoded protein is CASSLAESYNEQFF. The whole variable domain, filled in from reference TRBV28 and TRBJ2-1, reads DVKVTQSSRYLVKRTGEKVFLECVQDMDHENMFWYRQDPGLGLRLIYFSYDVKMKEKGDIPEGYSVSREKKERFSLILESASTNQTSMYLCASSLAESYNEQFFGPGTRLTVL.